The sequence of this T cell receptor (beta chain) was determined in a study of blood T cell repertoires in COVID-19. The assay was immunoSEQ multiplex PCR, and TCRdb's table has in-frame clones only and misses some. This sample has about 150,000 clones, with roughly 84% found just once. CDR1 and CDR2 from the germline V gene are ENHRY and SYGVKD. The germline V and J ends were trimmed by 3 bases and 10 bases, with 16 bases remaining between them. This CDR3 is 14 amino acids long. The sequence derives from a man between 18 and 29 years old with active or convalescent COVID-19. The genes are TRBV10-3 and TRBJ1-5, with D perhaps TRBD1 (6 bases). The sequenced sample consisted of peripheral blood. In DNA form, the CDR3 reads TGTGCCATCAGTGAACAGGGAAGGGGTGAACCCCAGCATTTT. It translates to CAISEQGRGEPQHF.